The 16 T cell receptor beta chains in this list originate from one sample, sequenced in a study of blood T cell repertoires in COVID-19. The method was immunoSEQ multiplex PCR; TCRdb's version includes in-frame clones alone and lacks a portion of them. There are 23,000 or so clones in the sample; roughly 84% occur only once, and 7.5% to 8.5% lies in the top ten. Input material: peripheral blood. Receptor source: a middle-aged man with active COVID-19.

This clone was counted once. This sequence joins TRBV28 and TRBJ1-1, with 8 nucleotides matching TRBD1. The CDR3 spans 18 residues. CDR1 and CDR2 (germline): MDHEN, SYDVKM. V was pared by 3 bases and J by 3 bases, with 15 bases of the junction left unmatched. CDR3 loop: CASSLPGQGVVVHTEAFF. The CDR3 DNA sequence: TGTGCCAGCAGTTTGCCCGGACAGGGAGTGGTAGTTCACACTGAAGCTTTCTTT. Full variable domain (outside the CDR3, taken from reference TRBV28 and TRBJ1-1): DVKVTQSSRYLVKRTGEKVFLECVQDMDHENMFWYRQDPGLGLRLIYFSYDVKMKEKGDIPEGYSVSREKKERFSLILESASTNQTSMYLCASSLPGQGVVVHTEAFFGQGTRLTVV.

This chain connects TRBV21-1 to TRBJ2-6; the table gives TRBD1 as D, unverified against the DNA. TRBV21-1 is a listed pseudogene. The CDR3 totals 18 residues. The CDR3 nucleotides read TGTGCCAGCAGCAAACAGGGGCAGGTGACCTCTGGGGCCAACGTCCTGACTTTC. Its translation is CASSKQGQVTSGANVLTF.

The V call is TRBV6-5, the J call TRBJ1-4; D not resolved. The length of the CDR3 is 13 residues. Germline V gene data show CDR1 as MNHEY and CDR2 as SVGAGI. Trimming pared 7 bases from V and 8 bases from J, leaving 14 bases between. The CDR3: CASTEGRREKLFF. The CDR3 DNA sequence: TGTGCCAGCACCGAAGGGCGGAGGGAAAAACTGTTTTTT.

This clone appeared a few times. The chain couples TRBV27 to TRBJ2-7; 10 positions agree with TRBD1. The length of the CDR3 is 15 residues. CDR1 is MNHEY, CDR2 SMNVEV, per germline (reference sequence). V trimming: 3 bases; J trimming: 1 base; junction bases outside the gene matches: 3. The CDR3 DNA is TGTGCCAGCAGTTTGGACAGGGGGATGTCCTACGAGCAGTACTTC. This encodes CASSLDRGMSYEQYF.

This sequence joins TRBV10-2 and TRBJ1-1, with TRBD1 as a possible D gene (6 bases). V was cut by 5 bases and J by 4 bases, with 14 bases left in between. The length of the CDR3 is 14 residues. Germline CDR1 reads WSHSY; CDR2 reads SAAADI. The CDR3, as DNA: TGCGCCAGCAGTCCGAAGGGGGGGGCCACTGAAGCTTTCTTT. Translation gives CASSPKGGATEAFF.

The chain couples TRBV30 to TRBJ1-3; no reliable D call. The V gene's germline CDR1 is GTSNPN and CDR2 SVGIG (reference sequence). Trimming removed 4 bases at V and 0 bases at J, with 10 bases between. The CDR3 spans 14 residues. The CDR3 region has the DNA TGTGCCTGGACAGCGGCCAGCTCTGGAAACACCATATATTTT. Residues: CAWTAASSGNTIYF. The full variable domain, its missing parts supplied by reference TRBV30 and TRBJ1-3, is SQTIHQWPATLVQPVGSPLSLECTVEGTSNPNLYWYRQAAGRGLQLLFYSVGIGQISSEVPQNLSASRPQDRQFILSSKKLLLSDSGFYLCAWTAASSGNTIYFGEGSWLTVV.

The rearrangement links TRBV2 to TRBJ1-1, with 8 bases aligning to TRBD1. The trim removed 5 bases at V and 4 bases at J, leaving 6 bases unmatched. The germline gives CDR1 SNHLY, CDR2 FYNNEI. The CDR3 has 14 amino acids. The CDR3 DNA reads TGTGCCAGCAGTCCGACAGGGGTGGGCACTGAAGCTTTCTTT. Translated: CASSPTGVGTEAFF.

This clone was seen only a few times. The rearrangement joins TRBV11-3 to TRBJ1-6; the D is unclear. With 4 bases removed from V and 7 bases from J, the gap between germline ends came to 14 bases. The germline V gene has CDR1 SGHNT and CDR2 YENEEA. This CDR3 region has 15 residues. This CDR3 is CASSSRGPTNSPLHF. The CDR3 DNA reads TGTGCCAGCAGCTCCCGCGGCCCGACCAATTCACCCCTCCACTTT.

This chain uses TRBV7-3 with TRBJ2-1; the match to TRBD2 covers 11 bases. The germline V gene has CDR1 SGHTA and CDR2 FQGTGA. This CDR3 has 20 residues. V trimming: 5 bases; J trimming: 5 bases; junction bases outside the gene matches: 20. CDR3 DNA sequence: TGTGCCAGCAGCCAATCCCCGCCAAGATCACTAGCGGGGGCCAACAATGAGCAGTTCTTC. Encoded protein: CASSQSPPRSLAGANNEQFF.

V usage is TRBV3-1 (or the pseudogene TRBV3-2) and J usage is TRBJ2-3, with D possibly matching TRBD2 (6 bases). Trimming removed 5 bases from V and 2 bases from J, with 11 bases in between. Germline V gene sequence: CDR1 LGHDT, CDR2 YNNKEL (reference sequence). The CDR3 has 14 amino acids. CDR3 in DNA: TGTGCCAGCAGCAAGGGACTCGACACAGATACGCAGTATTTT. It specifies CASSKGLDTDTQYF.

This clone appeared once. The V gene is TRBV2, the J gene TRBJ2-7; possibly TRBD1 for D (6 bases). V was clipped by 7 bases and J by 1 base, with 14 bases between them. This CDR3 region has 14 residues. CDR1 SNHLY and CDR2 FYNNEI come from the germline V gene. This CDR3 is CASNGGRGSYEQYF. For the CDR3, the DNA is TGTGCCAGCAACGGCGGCAGGGGATCCTACGAGCAGTACTTC. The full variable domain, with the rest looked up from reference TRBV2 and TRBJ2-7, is EPEVTQTPSHQVTQMGQEVILRCVPISNHLYFYWYRQILGQKVEFLVSFYNNEISEKSEIFDDQFSVERPDGSNFTLKIRSTKLEDSAMYFCASNGGRGSYEQYFGPGTRLTVT.

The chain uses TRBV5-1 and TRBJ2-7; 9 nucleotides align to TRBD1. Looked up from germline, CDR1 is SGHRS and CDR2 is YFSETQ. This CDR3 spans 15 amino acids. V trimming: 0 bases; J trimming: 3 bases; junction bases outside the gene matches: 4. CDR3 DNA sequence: TGCGCCAGCAGCTTGGGGACAGGGGCATTCTACGAGCAGTACGTC. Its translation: CASSLGTGAFYEQYV.

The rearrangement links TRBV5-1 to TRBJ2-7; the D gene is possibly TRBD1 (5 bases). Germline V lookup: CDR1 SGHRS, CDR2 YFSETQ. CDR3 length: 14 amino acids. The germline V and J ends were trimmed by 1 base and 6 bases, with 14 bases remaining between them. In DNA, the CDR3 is TGCGCCAGCAGCTTGCCAGGGTCCCTTGGCGAGCAGTACTTC. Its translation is CASSLPGSLGEQYF.

The CDR3: CASSLSPRETQYF. CDR3 sequence (DNA): TGTGCCAGCAGTTTAAGCCCCCGTGAGACCCAGTACTTC. This chain connects TRBV12-3 or TRBV12-4 to TRBJ2-5; D not certain. This CDR3 comprises 13 residues. V was pared by 2 bases and J by 5 bases, with 9 bases between.

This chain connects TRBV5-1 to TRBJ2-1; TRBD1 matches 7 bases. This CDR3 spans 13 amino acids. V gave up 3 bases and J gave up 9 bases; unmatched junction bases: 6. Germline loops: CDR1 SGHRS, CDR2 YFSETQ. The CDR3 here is CASSYRGGGEQFF. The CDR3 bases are TGCGCCAGCAGCTACAGGGGTGGGGGTGAGCAGTTCTTC.

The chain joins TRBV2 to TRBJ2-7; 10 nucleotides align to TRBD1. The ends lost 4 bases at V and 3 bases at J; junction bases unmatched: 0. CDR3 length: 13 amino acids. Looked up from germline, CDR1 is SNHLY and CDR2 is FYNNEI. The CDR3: CASSGTGGYEQYF. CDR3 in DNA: TGTGCCAGCAGTGGGACAGGGGGCTACGAGCAGTACTTC.